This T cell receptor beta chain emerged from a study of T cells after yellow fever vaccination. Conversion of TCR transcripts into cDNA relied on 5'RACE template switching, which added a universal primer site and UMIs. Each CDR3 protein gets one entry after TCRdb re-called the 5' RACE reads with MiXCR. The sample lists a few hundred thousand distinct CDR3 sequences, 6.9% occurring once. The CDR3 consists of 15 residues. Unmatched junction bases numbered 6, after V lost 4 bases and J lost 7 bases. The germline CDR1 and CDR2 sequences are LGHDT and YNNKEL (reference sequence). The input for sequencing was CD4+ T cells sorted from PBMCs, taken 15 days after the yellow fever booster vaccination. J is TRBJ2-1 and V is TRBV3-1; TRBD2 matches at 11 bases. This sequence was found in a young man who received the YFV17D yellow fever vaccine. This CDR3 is CASSPTSGSGNEQFF. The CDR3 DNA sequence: TGTGCCAGCAGCCCAACTAGCGGGAGTGGGAATGAGCAGTTCTTC.